Listed below are T cell receptor beta chains from one sample, sequenced in a study of blood T cell repertoires in COVID-19. Profiling relied on immunoSEQ multiplex PCR, and the TCRdb table lists in-frame clones only, not all of them. Altogether fewer than 250,000 clones are present, 65% to 85% being singletons, with the ten largest covering 5.5%. Sequenced input: peripheral blood. These receptors were obtained from a human donor in a cohort sampled during active COVID-19. CDR3s include the opening cysteine and the closing phenylalanine or tryptophan.

j_call v_call cdr3_aa
TRBJ2-3 TRBV11-2 CASSPGGASVDTDTQYF
TRBJ2-1 TRBV29-1 CSVRTSGINEQFF
TRBJ2-3 TRBV3-1/TRBV3-2 CASSQTMSADTQYF
TRBJ2-3 TRBV2 CASKVLAGVKYF
TRBJ2-2 TRBV7-2 CASSQGQYTGELFF
TRBJ1-4 TRBV5-3 CARSSWSYRGRANEKLFF
TRBJ2-2 TRBV10-3 CAIGQPNTGELFF
TRBJ2-1 TRBV7-3 CASSLTSGVGSGEQFF
TRBJ1-1 TRBV5-1 CASSSWDRGDTEAFF
TRBJ2-7 TRBV19 CASSMRGPSSYEQYF
TRBJ1-5 TRBV6-5 CASSLTASNQPQHF
TRBJ1-2 TRBV5-1 CASSLDGQGTSGGYTF
TRBJ2-1 TRBV9 CASSVGWTSGGGEQFF
TRBJ1-4 TRBV27 CASSSQGAREKLFF
TRBJ2-7 TRBV9 CASSVSGRGPGTGATYEQYF
TRBJ2-7 TRBV14 CASSQLEFYEQYF
TRBJ1-6 TRBV5-8 CASTPWPNSPLHF
TRBJ1-2 TRBV5-4 CASSLTNANYGYTF
TRBJ2-7 TRBV24-1 CATSDLTGVSYEQYF
TRBJ2-5 TRBV29-1 CSVEDRDGGTQYF
TRBJ1-2 TRBV12-3/TRBV12-4 CASSHPGDLGYTF
TRBJ1-2 TRBV21-1 CASSKSQASYGYTF
TRBJ2-7 TRBV12-3/TRBV12-4 CASTPAGSYEQYF
TRBJ2-2 TRBV3-1/TRBV3-2 CASRSQGAYSNTGELFF
TRBJ1-1 TRBV7-8 CASSAQGAFF
TRBJ2-1 TRBV7-9 CASSLEFNLRGASYNEQFF
TRBJ2-7 TRBV13 CASSQGQGGSYEQYF
TRBJ2-2 TRBV5-1 CASSYSTGNTGELFF
TRBJ1-2 TRBV24-1 CATSDPVRSYGYTF
TRBJ1-4 TRBV25-1 CASSDGLTNEKLFF